This T cell receptor beta chain was sequenced during a study of cytomegalovirus exposure and HLA in healthy donors. Overall study results and limits: Presence/absence comparisons presumed near-even sequencing depth among donors. A later analysis found that most CMV-associated TCR beta chains appeared HLA-restricted.

Remarks on this clone: Its antigen is unidentified.

The V and J ends lost 2 bases and 6 bases respectively, with 20 bases between them. The CDR3 extends over 16 amino acids. Germline values: CDR1 KGHSH, CDR2 LQKENI. The PCR used 60 Vbeta and 13 Jbeta primers. TCRdb's copy holds only in-frame clones and misses some; the assay was immunoSEQ multiplex PCR. The table lists roughly 60,000 clones. Despite likely unrecorded immune exposures, the donors were nominally healthy at the time of sampling. The V gene is TRBV18, the J gene TRBJ2-7, with D perhaps matching TRBD1 (5 bases). The sequenced sample consisted of PBMCs. This TCR came from a woman aged 18-29 years in good health and CMV-seronegative. CDR3 sequence reads: CASSPNWGQGFGEQYF. The CDR3 DNA reads TGTGCCAGCTCACCAAATTGGGGTCAGGGTTTCGGCGAGCAGTACTTC.